The T cell receptor beta chain described here comes from a study of cytomegalovirus exposure and HLA in healthy donors. This clone was recorded once. This PCR relied on a set of 60 Vbeta primers and 13 Jbeta primers. TCRdb's table, derived via immunoSEQ multiplex PCR, lists solely in-frame clones and lacks some. Of 120,000 or so clones listed, roughly four fifths are singletons. The V gene lost 4 bases and the J gene lost 7 bases, with 14 bases spanning the gap. Germline V gene sequence: CDR1 SGHRS, CDR2 YFSETQ. The CDR3 is 13 amino acids. The rearrangement links TRBV5-1 to TRBJ1-1; unclear D gene. This TCR was sampled from a woman aged 45 to 65 in good health and CMV-seropositive. Sequencing input: PBMCs. The CDR3, as DNA: TGCGCCAGCAGCGCTCTGGACTTCGGTGAAGCTTTCTTT. Translated, it gives CASSALDFGEAFF.